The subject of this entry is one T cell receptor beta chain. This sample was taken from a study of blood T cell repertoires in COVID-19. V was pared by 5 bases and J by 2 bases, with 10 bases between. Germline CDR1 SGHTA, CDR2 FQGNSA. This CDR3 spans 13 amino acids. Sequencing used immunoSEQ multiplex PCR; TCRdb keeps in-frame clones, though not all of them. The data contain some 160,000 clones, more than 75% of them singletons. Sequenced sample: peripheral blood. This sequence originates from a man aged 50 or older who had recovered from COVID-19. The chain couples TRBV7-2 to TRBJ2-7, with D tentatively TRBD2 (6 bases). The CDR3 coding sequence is TGTGCCAGCAGCATCACGGGGGCCTACGAGCAGTACTTC. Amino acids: CASSITGAYEQYF.